The T cell receptor (beta chain) under discussion was sequenced for a study of blood T cell repertoires in COVID-19. On the study more broadly: Acute and convalescent COVID-19 specimens originated in the United States, Italy and Spain. T cells, B-cell-depleted T cells, or PBMCs supplied cDNA or gDNA.

V was cut by 6 bases and J by 4 bases, with 11 bases left in between. The germline V gene has CDR1 SGHTA and CDR2 FQGNSA. This CDR3 spans 13 amino acids. The study drew participants aged about 18 to 90 years from 24 US areas. Using immunoSEQ multiplex PCR, the repertoire was profiled, and TCRdb retains in-frame clones only, with some absent. This sample has fewer than 150,000 clones; approximately 84% occur once, and the top ten carry 3.9%. The sample consisted of PBMCs or T cells enriched from blood (not recorded which). This chain links TRBV7-2 with TRBJ2-3; TRBD2 might be the D (5 bases). The TCR originated in a man over 45 in a cohort exposed to, infected with or recovered from COVID-19 (not recorded which). In DNA, the CDR3 is TGTGCCAGCAGTTTGGGAGTTGCAGATACGCAGTATTTT. It yields the protein CASSLGVADTQYF.